These 19 T cell receptor beta chains share one sample of origin, sequenced in a study of cytomegalovirus exposure and HLA in healthy donors. Using immunoSEQ multiplex PCR, the repertoire was profiled, and TCRdb retains in-frame clones only, with some absent. The table shows about 360,000 clones, with more than 80% occurring only once. Sequences were obtained from PBMCs. The receptors were gathered from a woman between 18 and 29 years old in good health and CMV-seronegative.

This clone has only one observation. The gene calls are TRBV28 and TRBJ2-1; TRBD2 might be the D (5 bases). Germline assignment: CDR1 MDHEN and CDR2 SYDVKM. This CDR3 is 15 amino acids long. V was shortened by 5 bases and J by 6 bases, with 17 bases between the two germline ends. The CDR3 sequence is CASSEGLLLVNEQFF. CDR3 in DNA: TGTGCCAGCAGTGAGGGATTGCTCCTTGTCAATGAGCAGTTCTTC.

The gene calls are TRBV5-6 and TRBJ2-2, with D possibly being TRBD1 (6 bases). The V gene's germline CDR1 is SGHDT and CDR2 YYEEEE. V lost 3 bases to trimming and J lost 3 bases, with 12 bases between them. This CDR3 spans 15 amino acids. CDR3 coding DNA: TGTGCCAGCAGCTCTCAGGGGCCCTACACCGGGGAGCTGTTTTTT. Translation: CASSSQGPYTGELFF.

This sequence joins TRBV29-1 and TRBJ2-7; 12 nucleotides agree with TRBD2. The CDR3 has 17 amino acids. Germline loops: CDR1 SQVTM, CDR2 ANQGSEA. The J segment lost 3 bases and the V segment lost 0 bases, leaving 9 bases of the junction unmatched. CDR3 sequence: CSVEEGFPTSGSYEQYF. CDR3 nucleotides: TGCAGCGTTGAAGAAGGTTTCCCGACTAGCGGGAGCTACGAGCAGTACTTC.

CDR3 region: CASSLQGSSSYEQYF. DNA of the CDR3: TGCGCCAGCAGCTTACAGGGTTCCTCTTCCTACGAGCAGTACTTC. This chain connects TRBV5-1 to TRBJ2-7; D might be TRBD1 (6 bases). Between the trimmed V and J ends, which lost 2 bases and 1 base, there was a span of 13 bases. Germline lookup yields CDR1 SGHRS and CDR2 YFSETQ. CDR3 size: 15 residues.

This chain uses TRBV27 with TRBJ2-1; TRBD2 matches at 7 bases. J was trimmed by 3 bases and V by 2 bases; bases with no gene match: 10. Per the germline V gene, CDR1 is MNHEY and CDR2 is SMNVEV (reference sequence). This CDR3 is built from 17 residues. The CDR3 sequence is CASSLAGVPGFYNEQFF. In DNA form, the CDR3 reads TGTGCCAGCAGTTTAGCGGGGGTCCCGGGGTTCTACAATGAGCAGTTCTTC.

V and J are TRBV5-8 and TRBJ2-3; possible D gene TRBD1, 6 bases. This CDR3 has 15 amino acids. Germline-derived CDR1 and CDR2 are SGHTS and YDEGEE. The V end lost 5 bases, the J end lost 6 bases, and 19 bases lay between the germline ends. CDR3 DNA sequence: TGTGCCAGCAGTCGAAGACCGGGACAACTGGATACGCAGTATTTT. Encoded protein: CASSRRPGQLDTQYF.

The gene calls are TRBV27 and TRBJ2-7, with D possibly matching TRBD2 (6 bases). This CDR3 comprises 15 residues. Germline V CDR1 and CDR2: MNHEY, SMNVEV (reference sequence). This chain's CDR3 is CAPGPTGVFPYEQYF. CDR3 DNA: TGTGCACCAGGGCCCACGGGGGTTTTTCCATACGAGCAGTACTTC.

This sequence joins TRBV27 and TRBJ2-7; D perhaps matches TRBD1 (6 bases). The CDR3 consists of 14 residues. Germline V gene data show CDR1 as MNHEY and CDR2 as SMNVEV (reference sequence). Trimming removed 2 bases from V and 4 bases from J, with 12 bases in between. CDR3: CASSLLGHRYEQYF. The CDR3 DNA is TGTGCCAGCAGTTTACTGGGACATAGGTACGAGCAGTACTTC.

For the CDR3, the DNA is TGTGCCAGCTCACCACCGAAACACGGACTAGCGGGAGCTGTCTCCTACAATGAGCAGTTCTTC. It encodes CASSPPKHGLAGAVSYNEQFF. The chain combines TRBV18 with TRBJ2-1; TRBD2 matches 13 bases. CDR1 and CDR2 from the germline V gene are KGHSH and LQKENI. V lost 0 bases, J lost 0 bases, and 11 bases stayed unmatched. There are 21 residues in the CDR3.

The gene calls are TRBV30 and TRBJ2-1; a possible D gene is TRBD2 (7 bases). The CDR3 has 15 residues. Trimming cost V 4 bases and J 3 bases, with 16 bases left between them. CDR1 and CDR2 from the germline V gene are GTSNPN and SVGIG (reference sequence). Written as DNA, the CDR3 is TGTGCCTGGATGTATGGGGGGGCCTACTACAATGAGCAGTTCTTC. This sequence encodes CAWMYGGAYYNEQFF.

The chain combines TRBV29-1 with TRBJ2-1; D is possibly TRBD2 (5 bases). V lost 5 bases to trimming and J lost 4 bases, with 12 bases between them. CDR3 length: 13 residues. Germline V CDR1 and CDR2: SQVTM, ANQGSEA. The CDR3 reads CSVRGLEYNEQFF. The CDR3 coding sequence is TGCAGCGTTCGCGGACTGGAGTACAATGAGCAGTTCTTC.

V usage is TRBV7-8 and J usage is TRBJ2-7, with D maybe TRBD2 (7 bases). CDR1 is SGHVS and CDR2 is FQNEAQ in the germline V gene. The CDR3 length is 16 residues. V was trimmed by 1 base and J by 1 base, leaving 14 bases between them. CDR3 protein: CASSLEGGRLSYEQYF. The CDR3 DNA is TGTGCCAGCAGCTTAGAGGGGGGGAGGTTGTCCTACGAGCAGTACTTC.

This rearrangement joins TRBV19 to TRBJ2-7, with D maybe TRBD1 (6 bases). CDR1 and CDR2 (germline): LNHDA, SQIVND (reference sequence). V was pared by 7 bases and J by 0 bases, with 16 bases between. The CDR3 runs 15 residues. CDR3 sequence: CASTDRDTASYEQYF. DNA of the CDR3: TGTGCCAGTACCGACCGGGACACAGCCTCCTACGAGCAGTACTTC.

The chain couples TRBV28 to TRBJ1-2; TRBD1 aligns across 9 bases. The CDR3 covers 14 residues. Germline CDR1 reads MDHEN; CDR2 reads SYDVKM. V gave up 6 bases and J gave up 4 bases; unmatched junction bases: 6. The CDR3 region has the DNA TGTGCCAGCAGGGGGACAGGGACCTTCTATGGCTACACCTTC. Translated, it gives CASRGTGTFYGYTF.

The rearrangement links TRBV7-9 to TRBJ2-1; TRBD2 agrees at 11 bases. The CDR3 sequence is 17 residues long. J lost 4 bases, V lost 5 bases, and 10 bases had no gene match. Germline V gives CDR1 SEHNR, CDR2 FQNEAQ (reference sequence). The CDR3 region is CASSPKPGLAAYNEQFF. DNA for the CDR3: TGTGCCAGCAGCCCAAAACCGGGACTAGCGGCTTACAATGAGCAGTTCTTC. Complete variable domain (other parts from reference TRBV7-9 and TRBJ2-1): DTGVSQNPRHKITKRGQNVTFRCDPISEHNRLYWYRQTLGQGPEFLTYFQNEAQLEKSRLLSDRFSAERPKGSFSTLEIQRTEQGDSAMYLCASSPKPGLAAYNEQFFGPGTRLTVL.

The rearrangement uses TRBV28 and TRBJ2-7; D call uncertain. Trimming pared 2 bases from V and 4 bases from J, leaving 15 bases between. CDR3 size: 15 residues. Germline lookup yields CDR1 MDHEN and CDR2 SYDVKM. The CDR3 loop reads CASSLSQTPLYEQYF. CDR3 nucleotides: TGTGCCAGCAGTTTAAGTCAGACACCTTTGTACGAGCAGTACTTC.

This clone occurred a few times. This chain joins TRBV29-1 and TRBJ2-3, with 11 bases that match TRBD2. V lost 2 bases and J lost 2; bases outside the gene matches: 12. The germline CDR1 and CDR2 sequences are SQVTM and ANQGSEA. This CDR3 is 18 amino acids long. CDR3 region: CSVEPRLAGGTYTDTQYF. The CDR3 nucleotides read TGCAGCGTTGAACCCCGGCTAGCGGGGGGAACTTACACAGATACGCAGTATTTT.

The V and J genes are TRBV6-6 and TRBJ2-3; 8 bases match TRBD2. The CDR3 is made up of 16 amino acids. With V trimmed by 2 bases and J by 1 base, 5 bases remained unmatched. Per germline, CDR1 MNHNY and CDR2 SVGAGI (reference sequence). CDR3 coding DNA: TGTGCCAGCAGTTACCCGACTAGCGAAGGCACAGATACGCAGTATTTT. Translating it yields CASSYPTSEGTDTQYF.

The genes are TRBV5-1 and TRBJ1-1; TRBD1 might be the D (6 bases). Germline CDR1 is SGHRS and CDR2 is YFSETQ. V lost 1 base, J lost 8 bases, and 6 bases lay in between. This CDR3 contains 11 residues. The CDR3 loop reads CASSLQGEAFF. CDR3 sequence (DNA): TGCGCCAGCAGCTTGCAGGGGGAAGCTTTCTTT.